Below are 2 T cell receptor beta chains sequenced from a single sample in a study of CD8 T cells in ankylosing spondylitis (dated by TCRdb to between 2016 and 2019). Library preparation used 5' RACE. The instrument was an Illumina HiSeq 2500. TCRdb cleaned the public reads at Q25 with fastp, built clones with MiXCR and kept in-frame beta chains. CDR3 protein duplicates are merged, each entry listing the most common genes and DNA. The sample table shows a few hundred thousand distinct CDR3 sequences, and about a fifth are seen once. 3.5% of the sample is taken by the ten largest. The sample consisted of blood, either unsorted or a sorted T cell fraction (not recorded which). These receptors all come from a female donor with ankylosing spondylitis or in good health (not recorded which).

The rearrangement uses TRBV3-1 and TRBJ2-1; no clear D gene. Trimming stripped 0 bases from V and 5 bases from J, with 11 bases between. Germline V CDR1 and CDR2: LGHDT, YNNKEL (reference sequence). The CDR3 covers 15 residues. DNA for the CDR3: TGTGCCAGCAGCCAAGATACCCTCCGGCACAATGAGCAGTTCTTC. Protein sequence: CASSQDTLRHNEQFF.

The V and J genes are TRBV20-1 and TRBJ2-7; the D is unclear. Trimming removed 6 bases at V and 2 bases at J, with 14 bases between. The CDR3 totals 13 residues. Germline V lookup: CDR1 DFQATT, CDR2 SNEGSKA (reference sequence). The CDR3 loop reads CSALNPQPYEQYF. The DNA of the CDR3 is TGCAGTGCCCTCAACCCCCAACCCTACGAGCAGTACTTC.